The following is a T cell receptor (beta chain) sequence with its context. Libraries were prepared by immunoSEQ multiplex PCR; TCRdb keeps only in-frame clonotypes and omits some of them. The table has more than 90,000 clones, about 95% seen once; the top ten hold 0.25% to 0.3%. This sample is drawn from a study of technical replicates of blood from several donors. CDR3 length: 14 amino acids. The V gene lost 2 bases and the J gene lost 7 bases, with 15 bases spanning the gap. The germline gives CDR1 PRHDT, CDR2 FYEKMQ (reference sequence). Sequenced input: T cells isolated from PBMCs. This sequence originates from a human donor in good health. The rearrangement uses TRBV13 and TRBJ2-7; D is possibly TRBD2 (6 bases). In DNA, the CDR3 is TGTGCCAGCAGCTTATCGGGAGTGTCCTGGGAGCAGTACTTC. It translates to CASSLSGVSWEQYF.